Presented here are 30 T cell receptor beta chains from one specimen sequenced in a study of cytomegalovirus exposure and HLA in healthy donors. 60 Vbeta and 13 Jbeta primers were used in PCR. Measured with immunoSEQ multiplex PCR; TCRdb has only the in-frame clones, and not every one. The profile shows roughly 69,000 clones, about three quarters of them singletons. What was sequenced was PBMCs. The receptors come from a man aged 18 to 35 in good health and CMV-seronegative.

V is TRBV11-1 and J is TRBJ2-5, with D uncertain. Per the germline V gene, CDR1 is SGHAT and CDR2 is FQDESV (reference sequence). The CDR3 is made up of 15 amino acids. V lost 5 bases, J lost 4 bases, and 17 bases lay in between. CDR3 nucleotides: TGTGCCAGCAGCCGACGGCGGAACGCGCGAGAGACCCAGTACTTC. This gives the protein CASSRRRNARETQYF.

The table lists this clone with a count of one. The chain recombines TRBV6-6 with TRBJ2-3, with D possibly being TRBD2 (5 bases). With 0 bases removed from V and 4 bases from J, the gap between germline ends came to 8 bases. Germline V CDR1 and CDR2: MNHNY, SVGAGI (reference sequence). The CDR3 is 14 amino acids. The DNA for the CDR3 is TGTGCCAGCAGTTACTCGGAGGTTGCAGATACGCAGTATTTT. Translation: CASSYSEVADTQYF.

This clone turned up a few times. The CDR3 nucleotides are TGCAGTGCCACTCAGGCAGATACGCAGTATTTT. Translated, it gives CSATQADTQYF. The V gene is TRBV20-1, the J gene TRBJ2-3, with no clear D. Trimming took off 6 bases at V and 4 bases at J, with 8 bases between the two ends. The CDR3 loop spans 11 amino acids. Germline V gives CDR1 DFQATT, CDR2 SNEGSKA (reference sequence).

This chain links TRBV7-9 with TRBJ2-5; 7 nucleotides align to TRBD1. The V segment lost 4 bases and the J segment 5 bases; nucleotides outside the gene matches: 13. The CDR3 contains 16 residues. CDR1 SEHNR and CDR2 FQNEAQ come from the germline V gene (reference sequence). CDR3 coding DNA: TGTGCCAGCAGCTCCAGGGGGTTCGTGGGAGCGGAGACCCAGTACTTC. This translates into CASSSRGFVGAETQYF.

V is TRBV5-6 and J is TRBJ2-2, with 7 bases that match TRBD1. CDR1 is SGHDT, CDR2 YYEEEE, per germline. The CDR3 is made up of 15 amino acids. V gave up 4 bases and J gave up 0 bases; unmatched junction bases: 3. DNA of the CDR3: TGTGCCAGCAGCGGGACAGCTCCGAACACCGGGGAGCTGTTTTTT. Amino acid sequence: CASSGTAPNTGELFF.

This clone was recorded a few times. The chain joins TRBV5-3 to TRBJ2-3; 8 positions agree with TRBD1. TRBV5-3 is noted as an ORF with a role that remains uncertain. Unmatched junction bases numbered 2, after V lost 5 bases and J lost 3 bases. This CDR3 spans 13 amino acids. The CDR3: CARRWTGTDTQYF. The CDR3 nucleotides read TGTGCCAGAAGGTGGACAGGGACAGATACGCAGTATTTT.

The rearrangement links TRBV6-6 to TRBJ2-7; 11 positions match TRBD2. Germline values: CDR1 MNHNY, CDR2 SVGAGI (reference sequence). Trimming cost V 5 bases and J 3 bases; bases outside gene matches: 6. This CDR3 has 15 residues. The CDR3 protein is CASSLAGGVGYEQYF. The CDR3 coding sequence is TGTGCCAGCAGTCTAGCGGGGGGTGTGGGCTACGAGCAGTACTTC.

V gene TRBV5-1 combines with J gene TRBJ2-3, with D perhaps matching TRBD2 (6 bases). V lost 4 bases and J 7 bases, leaving 25 bases between the germline ends. The CDR3 is 17 residues long. Germline values: CDR1 SGHRS, CDR2 YFSETQ. The chain's CDR3 is CASSHDGRGVPGYTQYF. CDR3 in DNA: TGCGCCAGCAGCCATGACGGGCGCGGGGTGCCCGGTTATACGCAGTATTTT.

The chain links TRBV10-1 to TRBJ2-5; weak D call: TRBD1 (6 bases). Between the trimmed V and J ends, which lost 3 bases and 4 bases, there was a span of 12 bases. The length of the CDR3 is 14 residues. The V gene's germline CDR1 is WNHNN and CDR2 SYGVQD (reference sequence). The CDR3 sequence is CASSEQGGSETQYF. The CDR3 nucleotides read TGCGCCAGCAGTGAACAAGGGGGATCAGAGACCCAGTACTTC.

The chain recombines TRBV11-3 with TRBJ1-1; 9 bases map to TRBD1. Per the germline V gene, CDR1 is SGHNT and CDR2 is YENEEA. The junction had 8 bases not matched to a gene; V was cut back by 6 bases and J by 3 bases. This CDR3 is 15 amino acids long. CDR3 bases: TGTGCCAGCAGTGCCGGGACAGGGAAAGACACTGAAGCTTTCTTT. This gives the protein CASSAGTGKDTEAFF.

The chain couples TRBV19 to TRBJ2-7, with D perhaps matching TRBD2 (5 bases). Trimming left V 5 bases short and J 3 bases short, with 14 bases between. CDR3 length: 14 residues. Germline loops: CDR1 LNHDA, CDR2 SQIVND (reference sequence). CDR3 bases: TGTGCCAGTAGTCCCGGACTGGGGAACTACGAGCAGTACTTC. The encoded protein is CASSPGLGNYEQYF.

This chain uses TRBV6-6 with TRBJ1-2; 8 bases align to TRBD1. The germline CDR1 and CDR2 sequences are MNHNY and SVGAGI (reference sequence). J lost 0 bases, V lost 4 bases, and 1 base had no gene match. This CDR3 has 14 residues. The CDR3 nucleotides are TGTGCCAGCAGTTCGACAGGGGCTAACTATGGCTACACCTTC. Encoded protein: CASSSTGANYGYTF.

The chain uses TRBV25-1 and TRBJ2-5; 7 positions agree with TRBD1. Germline V lookup: CDR1 MGHDK, CDR2 SYGVNS. V shed 1 base and J 0 bases; nucleotides not matched to a gene: 2. The CDR3 consists of 15 residues. DNA for the CDR3: TGTGCCAGCAGTGAATCGGACAGGTACCAAGAGACCCAGTACTTC. Its translation is CASSESDRYQETQYF.

This clone has a handful of counts. The rearrangement uses TRBV14 and TRBJ2-3; D is ambiguous. V dropped 4 bases and J dropped 1 base, with 6 bases sitting between them. The CDR3 sequence is 13 residues long. The germline V gene has CDR1 SGHDN and CDR2 FVKESK. The CDR3 region is CASSRLGTDTQYF. CDR3 nucleotides: TGTGCCAGCAGCCGTTTAGGCACAGATACGCAGTATTTT.

This sequence joins TRBV5-8 and TRBJ1-6; 8 nucleotides agree with TRBD1. Germline V gene sequence: CDR1 SGHTS, CDR2 YDEGEE. The CDR3 runs to 15 residues. J lost 8 bases, V lost 0 bases, and 4 bases had no gene match. DNA of the CDR3: TGTGCCAGCAGCTTGGGGGGGACAGGAGATTCACCCCTCCACTTT. Its protein is CASSLGGTGDSPLHF.

CDR3 protein: CATSRARRETQYF. CDR3 nucleotides: TGTGCCACCAGCAGAGCTCGGAGGGAGACCCAGTACTTC. The V and J genes are TRBV15 and TRBJ2-5, with D perhaps TRBD2 (5 bases). V was shortened by 1 base and J by 5 bases, with 8 bases between the two germline ends. CDR1 is LNHNV, CDR2 YYDKDF, per germline (reference sequence). The CDR3 consists of 13 residues.

J is TRBJ2-7 and V is TRBV10-2; 7 bases line up with TRBD1. The CDR3 runs 13 residues. Per the germline V gene, CDR1 is WSHSY and CDR2 is SAAADI. Trimming cost V 6 bases and J 0 bases; bases outside gene matches: 2. The CDR3: CASSDRVSYEQYF. The CDR3 bases are TGCGCCAGCAGCGACAGGGTCTCCTACGAGCAGTACTTC.

The V gene is TRBV30, the J gene TRBJ1-6, with 9 bases identical to TRBD1. There are 14 residues in the CDR3. Germline trimming cut 4 bases from V and 6 bases from J; bases unmatched to any gene: 4. CDR1 GTSNPN and CDR2 SVGIG come from the germline V gene (reference sequence). CDR3: CAWKLGQGNSPLHF. CDR3 DNA: TGTGCCTGGAAGTTGGGACAGGGTAATTCACCCCTCCACTTT.

The rearrangement uses TRBV2 and TRBJ1-6; 8 bases align to TRBD1. CDR3 length: 15 amino acids. Germline CDR1 SNHLY, CDR2 FYNNEI. The J segment lost 7 bases and the V segment lost 5 bases, leaving 7 bases of the junction unmatched. CDR3 bases: TGTGCCAGCAGTTGGAGGACAGGGAGGAATTCACCCCTCCACTTT. It codes for CASSWRTGRNSPLHF. Together with reference TRBV2 and TRBJ1-6, the CDR3 gives the full variable domain: EPEVTQTPSHQVTQMGQEVILRCVPISNHLYFYWYRQILGQKVEFLVSFYNNEISEKSEIFDDQFSVERPDGSNFTLKIRSTKLEDSAMYFCASSWRTGRNSPLHFGNGTRLTVT.

This rearrangement joins TRBV6-4 to TRBJ2-1; 8 bases map to TRBD1. Germline V lookup: CDR1 MRHNA, CDR2 SNTAGT. V was clipped by 3 bases and J by 3 bases; unmatched bases: 4. The length of the CDR3 is 15 residues. The CDR3 is CASSETTGGYNEQFF. The CDR3 DNA reads TGTGCCAGCAGTGAGACAACAGGGGGCTACAATGAGCAGTTCTTC.

This clone was picked up a small number of times. J is TRBJ2-7 and V is TRBV27; TRBD2 might be the D (6 bases). The CDR3 covers 17 residues. Germline V CDR1 and CDR2: MNHEY, SMNVEV (reference sequence). Trimming stripped 3 bases from V and 0 bases from J, with 18 bases between. DNA for the CDR3: TGTGCCAGCAGTTTTCGGTCCGCGGGGCCGAGCTCCTACGAGCAGTACTTC. Its protein is CASSFRSAGPSSYEQYF.

This clone was seen just once. The chain employs TRBV7-9 and TRBJ2-7; 7 bases are a match to TRBD1. With V trimmed by 6 bases and J by 4 bases, 3 bases remained unmatched. The CDR3 runs 12 residues. Germline values: CDR1 SEHNR, CDR2 FQNEAQ (reference sequence). The CDR3 bases are TGTGCCAGCAGTCAGGACAGGTACGAGCAGTACGTC. Protein sequence: CASSQDRYEQYV.

In this sample, this clone turned up a few times. The genes are TRBV18 and TRBJ1-6; 7 bases are shared with TRBD1. The germline V gene has CDR1 KGHSH and CDR2 LQKENI. V lost 4 bases and J lost 2; bases outside the gene matches: 5. The CDR3 sequence is 16 residues long. The chain's CDR3 is CASSQDRLAYNSPLHF. The CDR3 DNA reads as TGTGCCAGCTCACAGGACAGGCTTGCCTATAATTCACCCCTCCACTTT.

The rearrangement joins TRBV11-1 to TRBJ1-2, with TRBD1 matching 8 bases. V lost 0 bases to trimming and J lost 6 bases; unmatched junction nucleotides: 3. Germline lookup yields CDR1 SGHAT and CDR2 FQDESV (reference sequence). The CDR3 has 14 residues. The DNA for the CDR3 is TGTGCCAGCAGCTTAGCGACAGGGGCTAATGGCTACACCTTC. It encodes CASSLATGANGYTF.

The chain has TRBV5-1 and TRBJ2-2; 11 bases are a match to TRBD2. This CDR3 spans 19 amino acids. V trimming: 0 bases; J trimming: 5 bases; junction bases outside the gene matches: 12. The germline V gene encodes CDR1 SGHRS and CDR2 YFSETQ. The CDR3 loop reads CASSLVRLAGGPITGELFF. CDR3 coding DNA: TGCGCCAGCAGCTTGGTTCGGCTAGCGGGGGGCCCAATTACCGGGGAGCTGTTTTTT.

This chain joins TRBV6-6 and TRBJ1-2; no definite D call. The germline V gene encodes CDR1 MNHNY and CDR2 SVGAGI (reference sequence). The germline V and J ends were trimmed by 2 bases and 5 bases, with 18 bases remaining between them. CDR3 size: 16 residues. The CDR3 loop reads CASSYPPGGPFYGYTF. The CDR3 DNA is TGTGCCAGCAGTTACCCCCCGGGAGGGCCCTTTTATGGCTACACCTTC.

The chain uses TRBV9 and TRBJ2-1; a weak D match, TRBD2 (5 bases). Trimming pared 2 bases from V and 4 bases from J, leaving 10 bases between. Germline V gene sequence: CDR1 SGDLS, CDR2 YYNGEE. CDR3 length: 14 amino acids. Here the CDR3 reads CASSVRWEYNEQFF. CDR3 nucleotides: TGTGCCAGCAGCGTCCGGTGGGAGTACAATGAGCAGTTCTTC.

The chain recombines TRBV7-9 with TRBJ2-5, with TRBD1 identical over 7 bases. V trimming: 0 bases; J trimming: 4 bases; junction bases outside the gene matches: 8. Germline assignment: CDR1 SEHNR and CDR2 FQNEAQ (reference sequence). The CDR3 is 16 residues long. The chain's CDR3 is CASSLASGGSRETQYF. CDR3 nucleotides: TGTGCCAGCAGCTTAGCGTCAGGGGGTTCCCGAGAGACCCAGTACTTC.

The V gene is TRBV15, the J gene TRBJ1-6, with unresolved D. This CDR3 is built from 16 residues. V lost 4 bases and J 9 bases, leaving 19 bases between the germline ends. Germline lookup yields CDR1 LNHNV and CDR2 YYDKDF (reference sequence). CDR3 sequence: CATSTVFPEGLSPLHF. The DNA of the CDR3 is TGTGCCACCAGCACTGTTTTCCCTGAAGGACTTTCACCCCTCCACTTT. The whole variable domain, remainder taken from reference TRBV15 and TRBJ1-6, is DAMVIQNPRYQVTQFGKPVTLSCSQTLNHNVMYWYQQKSSQAPKLLFHYYDKDFNNEADTPDNFQSRRPNTSFCFLDIRSPGLGDTAMYLCATSTVFPEGLSPLHFGNGTRLTVT.

The gene calls are TRBV5-4 and TRBJ1-2, with D perhaps matching TRBD1 (6 bases). V lost 2 bases, J lost 4 bases, and 12 bases lay in between. The germline V gene has CDR1 SGHNT and CDR2 YYREEE (reference sequence). The CDR3 covers 14 residues. CDR3 nucleotides: TGTGCCAGCAGCTTCCCGGACAGCTTCTATGGCTACACCTTC. It codes for CASSFPDSFYGYTF.